The 10 T cell receptor beta chains given below trace back to one sample, sequenced in a study of blood T cell repertoires in COVID-19 (dated by TCRdb to the early 2020s). Library creation used the immunoSEQ multiplex PCR assay. The source is immuneACCESS, and TCRdb retained only in-frame sequences with V and J called. Part of the clones is not carried over; for the studies checked, unresolved V genes explain less than half of this, and the remainder is unexplained. The sample profile shows some 130,000 clones; 80% to 85% of them were found once. Roughly 8.1% of the sample belongs to the ten largest clones. Input material: peripheral blood. Receptors originate from a woman aged 55-75 years with active or convalescent COVID-19.

The chain carries TRBV18 and TRBJ2-7; tentatively, D is TRBD2 (6 bases). Germline-derived CDR1 and CDR2 are KGHSH and LQKENI. This CDR3 contains 14 residues. Trimming stripped 2 bases from V and 1 base from J, with 9 bases between. The CDR3 region is CASSPAGRSYEQYV. DNA of the CDR3: TGTGCCAGCTCACCAGCGGGGCGTTCCTACGAGCAGTACGTC.

The chain recombines TRBV14 with TRBJ2-2; the D gene is possibly TRBD1 (5 bases). V was shortened by 4 bases and J by 5 bases, with 8 bases between the two germline ends. The CDR3 sequence is 13 residues long. CDR1 and CDR2 (germline): SGHDN, FVKESK. The CDR3 sequence is CASSPRVTGELFF. DNA for the CDR3: TGTGCCAGCAGCCCCAGGGTAACCGGGGAGCTGTTTTTT.

CDR3: CASSLGTGGGYEQYF. Here the CDR3 DNA reads TGCGCCAGCAGCTTGGGGACAGGAGGGGGCTACGAGCAGTACTTC. The chain employs TRBV5-1 and TRBJ2-7; weak D call: TRBD1 (7 bases). The CDR3 spans 15 residues. V was trimmed by 0 bases and J by 3 bases, leaving 13 bases between them. Germline V gives CDR1 SGHRS, CDR2 YFSETQ.

This clone was seen once. The chain uses TRBV27 and TRBJ2-1; weak D call: TRBD1 (5 bases). Per the germline V gene, CDR1 is MNHEY and CDR2 is SMNVEV (reference sequence). The CDR3 loop spans 13 amino acids. V was pared by 3 bases and J by 4 bases, with 7 bases between. In DNA form, the CDR3 reads TGTGCCAGCAGTTTCCGGACATACAATGAGCAGTTCTTC. This codes for CASSFRTYNEQFF.

The chain recombines TRBV24-1 with TRBJ1-5; D is ambiguous. This CDR3 has 14 residues. Germline values: CDR1 KGHDR, CDR2 SFDVKD. V gave up 3 bases and J gave up 0 bases, with 5 bases separating them. CDR3 protein: CATSDPSSNQPQHF. CDR3 nucleotides: TGTGCCACCAGTGATCCATCTAGCAATCAGCCCCAGCATTTT.

The chain is built from TRBV19 and TRBJ2-2, with a possible D match to TRBD1 (6 bases). Trimming removed 7 bases from V and 4 bases from J, with 13 bases in between. Germline values: CDR1 LNHDA, CDR2 SQIVND (reference sequence). This CDR3 has 14 residues. This CDR3 reads CASTGRGGTGELFF. The CDR3, as DNA: TGTGCCAGTACTGGCCGAGGGGGCACCGGGGAGCTGTTTTTT.

This sequence joins TRBV28 and TRBJ2-3, with 11 bases fitting TRBD2. CDR1 and CDR2 (germline): MDHEN, SYDVKM. The CDR3 sequence is 12 residues long. CDR3 coding DNA: TGTGGTACTAGCGGGGGTTCAGATACGCAGTATTTT. It encodes CGTSGGSDTQYF.

The genes are TRBV2 and TRBJ2-2, with 11 bases aligning to TRBD1. Germline values: CDR1 SNHLY, CDR2 FYNNEI. The CDR3 length is 19 residues. Trimming took 10 bases from V and 4 from J; bases not matched to a gene: 20. CDR3 in DNA: TGTGCCACCCTGGGGACAGGGGGAGTTGGAAGGCTCCTCACCGGGGAGCTGTTTTTT. Translation: CATLGTGGVGRLLTGELFF. Full variable domain (remainder filled in from reference TRBV2 and TRBJ2-2): EPEVTQTPSHQVTQMGQEVILRCVPISNHLYFYWYRQILGQKVEFLVSFYNNEISEKSEIFDDQFSVERPDGSNFTLKIRSTKLEDSAMYFCATLGTGGVGRLLTGELFFGEGSRLTVL.

In this sample, this clone turned up a few times. The chain uses TRBV27 and TRBJ2-1; D is undetermined. V was trimmed by 3 bases and J by 3 bases, leaving 12 bases between them. Germline V gives CDR1 MNHEY, CDR2 SMNVEV (reference sequence). The CDR3 runs to 15 residues. This chain's CDR3 is CASSFVTEHYNEQFF. CDR3 nucleotide sequence: TGTGCCAGCAGTTTTGTCACCGAGCACTACAATGAGCAGTTCTTC.

Here the CDR3 DNA reads TGCGCCAGCAGCTTACGGGACTTCCGGGGGGGTGAGCAGTTCTTC. Encoded protein: CASSLRDFRGGEQFF. The chain has TRBV5-1 and TRBJ2-1; TRBD2 aligns across 8 bases. The V gene's germline CDR1 is SGHRS and CDR2 YFSETQ. The CDR3 spans 15 residues. V was pared by 2 bases and J by 9 bases, with 10 bases of the junction left unmatched. Full variable domain (outside the CDR3, taken from reference TRBV5-1 and TRBJ2-1): KAGVTQTPRYLIKTRGQQVTLSCSPISGHRSVSWYQQTPGQGLQFLFEYFSETQRNKGNFPGRFSGRQFSNSRSEMNVSTLELGDSALYLCASSLRDFRGGEQFFGPGTRLTVL.